The clone carrying this TCR beta chain turned up a few times. What it binds is not known. This CDR3 is built from 16 residues. Trimming cost V 0 bases and J 4 bases, with 15 bases left between them. Germline V gene lookup returns CDR1 LNHNV and CDR2 YYDKDF (reference sequence). The sample is drawn from a study of identical twins. Study findings and constraints: Among monozygotic twins, out-of-frame TCR alpha sharing exceeded what models predicted. Invariant MAIT and iNKT cells are populations that could partly confound zero-insertion analyses.

Each CDR3 protein gets one entry after TCRdb re-called the 5' RACE reads with MiXCR. The repertoire includes hundreds of thousands of distinct CDR3 sequences, 8% to 9% of them detected once, and 2.1% sits in the top ten. The sample also formed part of further work on yellow fever vaccine responses in identical twins.

V gene TRBV15 combines with J gene TRBJ1-1, with D unclear. The receptor was isolated from a woman younger than 35 in good health. Input material: memory (CD45RO+) T cells sorted from blood. CDR3 amino acids: CATSRDREVAGTEAFF. CDR3 in DNA: TGTGCCACCAGCAGAGATAGGGAAGTCGCAGGCACTGAAGCTTTCTTT.